This is a list of T cell receptor beta chains from one sample in a study of blood T cells in healthy people across ages. TCRdb reprocessed the 5' RACE reads with MiXCR, giving one entry per CDR3 protein. The repertoire consists of around 710,000 distinct CDR3 sequences, with roughly 44% occurring once and the leading ten covering around a fifth. Sequencing was done on a sample of blood. The receptors here all came from a woman aged 55-70 years in good health. The CDR3 runs from the conserved cysteine through the conserved F or W. D genes are given only for firm matches. Size is omitted from some rows. Given values are once, few, many or a class for expanded clones.

TRBD2,TRBV28,TRBJ2-3,few,CASTLAGGPDTQYF,TGTGCCAGCACCCTAGCGGGAGGACCAGATACGCAGTATTTT
-,TRBV7-2,TRBJ2-3,few,CASSLEEADTQYF,TGTGCCAGCAGCTTAGAGGAGGCAGATACGCAGTATTTT
TRBD2,TRBV24-1,TRBJ2-1,-,CATSDALAGGSNGQFF,TGTGCCACCAGTGATGCTCTAGCGGGAGGGAGTAATGGGCAGTTCTTC
-,TRBV7-9,TRBJ1-1,-,CASSLRQDSPEAFF,TGTGCCAGCAGCTTAAGACAGGATTCCCCTGAAGCTTTCTTT
-,TRBV20-1,TRBJ2-4,-,CSASPPLGSSKNIQYF,TGCAGTGCTAGTCCACCATTGGGTTCCAGTAAAAACATTCAGTACTTC
-,TRBV5-1,TRBJ2-4,-,CASSLGRQNIQYF,TGCGCCAGCAGCTTGGGGCGTCAAAACATTCAGTACTTC
-,TRBV13,TRBJ2-7,-,CASSPRPLSYEQYF,TGTGCCAGCAGCCCCCGCCCCCTATCCTACGAGCAGTACTTC
TRBD1,TRBV11-2,TRBJ2-5,many,CASSLSQGARETQYF,TGTGCCAGCAGCTTATCACAGGGGGCTCGAGAGACCCAGTACTTC
-,TRBV12-3/TRBV12-4,TRBJ1-1,-,CASSFSDLGAFF,TGTGCCAGCAGTTTTTCTGATTTGGGGGCTTTCTTT
TRBD1,TRBV9,TRBJ1-1,once,CASSVDQDRAIEAFF,TGTGCCAGCAGCGTAGATCAAGACAGGGCAATTGAAGCTTTCTTT
TRBD1,TRBV14,TRBJ2-7,-,CASSQERAETGGFRPFSYEQYF,TGTGCCAGCAGCCAAGAGCGTGCGGAAACAGGGGGCTTTCGCCCGTTCTCCTACGAGCAGTACTTC
TRBD1,TRBV7-2,TRBJ1-1,-,CASSLRQGSGEAFF,TGTGCCAGCAGCTTACGACAGGGTTCAGGTGAAGCTTTCTTT
-,TRBV20-1,TRBJ2-4,-,CSASTGTLAKNIQYF,TGCAGTGCTTCAACAGGGACCCTAGCCAAAAACATTCAGTACTTC
-,TRBV5-1,TRBJ1-1,-,CASSLAGGPNTEAFF,TGCGCCAGCAGCTTGGCCGGGGGGCCGAACACTGAAGCTTTCTTT
TRBD2,TRBV5-1,TRBJ2-5,-,CASSFPETSGGETQYF,TGCGCCAGCAGCTTCCCCGAGACTAGCGGGGGGGAGACCCAGTACTTC
TRBD1,TRBV5-1,TRBJ1-1,once,CASSRRQGSAGGTEAFF,TGCGCCAGCAGCCGCAGACAGGGGTCCGCCGGTGGCACTGAAGCTTTCTTT
-,TRBV13,TRBJ1-1,-,CASRRGITEAFF,TGTGCCAGCAGGCGGGGTATCACTGAAGCTTTCTTT
-,TRBV24-1,TRBJ2-6,few,CATSDFDISSGANVLTF,TGTGCCACCAGTGATTTTGACATAAGCTCTGGGGCCAACGTCCTGACTTTC
-,TRBV5-1,TRBJ2-1,-,CASSVTEGLDNNEQFF,TGCGCCAGCAGCGTTACAGAGGGACTGGATAACAATGAGCAGTTCTTC
-,TRBV6-4,TRBJ2-4,few,CASSDRQYF,TGTGCCAGCAGTGACAGGCAGTACTTC
TRBD2,TRBV20-1,TRBJ2-4,few,CSARSGLAGVRYIQYF,TGCAGTGCTCGGTCGGGACTAGCGGGAGTAAGATATATTCAGTACTTC
-,TRBV20-1,TRBJ2-5,few,CSARTVEAGETQYF,TGCAGTGCTAGAACGGTAGAGGCGGGTGAGACCCAGTACTTC
-,TRBV3-1,TRBJ2-4,-,CASSQGETTQNIQYF,TGTGCCAGCAGCCAAGGGGAGACTACCCAAAACATTCAGTACTTC
TRBD1,TRBV2,TRBJ1-1,-,CASSELRGPTEAFF,TGTGCCAGCAGTGAACTGAGGGGGCCCACTGAAGCTTTCTTT
TRBD1,TRBV20-1,TRBJ2-1,-,CSAVFGQGSYNEQFF,TGCAGTGCTGTATTCGGACAGGGCTCCTACAATGAGCAGTTCTTC
-,TRBV12-3/TRBV12-4,TRBJ2-5,-,CASTQPGKGTEVETQYF,TGTGCCAGCACCCAACCTGGTAAGGGGACCGAGGTGGAGACCCAGTACTTC
TRBD2,TRBV7-3,TRBJ2-7,-,CASSANSREYEQYF,TGTGCCAGCAGCGCCAATTCGCGGGAGTACGAGCAGTACTTC